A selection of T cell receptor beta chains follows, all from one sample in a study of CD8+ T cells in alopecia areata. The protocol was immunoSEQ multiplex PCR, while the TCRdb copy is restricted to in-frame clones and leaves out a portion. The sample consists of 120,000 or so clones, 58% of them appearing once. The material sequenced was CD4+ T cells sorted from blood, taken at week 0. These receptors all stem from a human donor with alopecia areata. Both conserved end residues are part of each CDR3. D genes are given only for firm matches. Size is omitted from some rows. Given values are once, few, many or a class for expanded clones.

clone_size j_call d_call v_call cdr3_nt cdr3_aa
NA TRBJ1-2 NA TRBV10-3 TGTGCCATCAGTGATTACGCCAGGGAAGCAACCCTTGTCTTC CAISDYAREATLVF
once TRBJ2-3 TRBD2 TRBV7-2 TGTGCCAGCAGCTTAGGGCTAGCGGGCCTTAGGGATACGCAGTATTTT CASSLGLAGLRDTQYF
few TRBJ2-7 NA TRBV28 TGTGCCAGCAGTTTATCAGGCGAGCAGTACTTC CASSLSGEQYF
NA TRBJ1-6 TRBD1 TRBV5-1 TGCGCCAGCAGCCGACAGGGCACACCCCTCCACTTT CASSRQGTPLHF
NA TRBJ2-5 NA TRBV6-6 TGTGCCAGCAGAAGAGGGCTCCAAGAGACCCAGTACTTC CASRRGLQETQYF
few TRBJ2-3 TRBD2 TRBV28 TGTGCCAGCCAACGGGAGGGGGGTGCAGATACGCAGTATTTT CASQREGGADTQYF
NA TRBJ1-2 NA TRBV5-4 TGTGCCAGCAGCTTGGTCCGGGACAAACCTGGCTACACCTTC CASSLVRDKPGYTF
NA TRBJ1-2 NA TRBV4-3 TGCGCCAGCAGCCAGGACACAGGGATCAACTATGGCTACACCTTC CASSQDTGINYGYTF
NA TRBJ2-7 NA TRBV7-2 TGTGCCAGCGCAGGAGGGGTCGAGCAGTACTTC CASAGGVEQYF
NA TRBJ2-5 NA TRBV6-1 TGTGCCAGCAACCGGGGCCACCAAGAGACCCAGTACTTC CASNRGHQETQYF
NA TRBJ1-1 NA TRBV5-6 TGTGCCAGCAGCGAGACGGGGATGACCAAGAACACTGAAGCTTTCTTT CASSETGMTKNTEAFF
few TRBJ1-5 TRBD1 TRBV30 TGTGCCTGCCAGGCGACAGGGAACAATCAGCCCCAGCATTTT CACQATGNNQPQHF
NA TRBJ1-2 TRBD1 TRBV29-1 TGCAGCGTTGGAGGGGGCGGGAGCTACGGCTACACCTTC CSVGGGGSYGYTF
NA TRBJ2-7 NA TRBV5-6 TGTGCCAGCAGCTTGGCCACTACGGGCTACGAGCAGTACTTC CASSLATTGYEQYF
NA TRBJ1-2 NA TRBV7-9 TGTGCCAGCAACTCCCGGCGGGTCGGAGAGCGGTATGACTACACCTTC CASNSRRVGERYDYTF
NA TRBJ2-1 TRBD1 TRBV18 TGTGCCAGCTCACCCGGACAGGCCGATGAGCAGTTCTTC CASSPGQADEQFF
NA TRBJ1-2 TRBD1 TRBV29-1 TGCAGCGTTGGACAGGGCGTAACCTATGGCTACACCTTC CSVGQGVTYGYTF
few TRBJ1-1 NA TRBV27 TGTGCCAGCAGTTCCTCCTGGGACACCTATGAAGCTTTCTTT CASSSSWDTYEAFF
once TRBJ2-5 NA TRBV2 TGTGCCAGCATTTCAGTCCGCGCGGAGGCGGCAGAGACCCAGTACTTC CASISVRAEAAETQYF
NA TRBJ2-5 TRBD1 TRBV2 TGTGCCACCACGGGACAGAAGGGTGAGACCCAGTACTTC CATTGQKGETQYF
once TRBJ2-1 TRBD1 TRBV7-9 TGTGCCAGCACCGCGACAGGGTCGAACAATGAGCAGTTCTTC CASTATGSNNEQFF
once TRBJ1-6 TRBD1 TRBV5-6 TGTGCCAGCAGCTTAGGAGGGGGCAATTCACCCCTCCACTTT CASSLGGGNSPLHF
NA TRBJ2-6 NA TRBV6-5 TGTGCCAGCAGCATATCAAGGGGGTTGCTGGGCGTCCTGACTTTC CASSISRGLLGVLTF
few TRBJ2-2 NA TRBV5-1 TGCGCCAGCAGCTTTGGACAAGACACCGGGGAGCTGTTTTTT CASSFGQDTGELFF
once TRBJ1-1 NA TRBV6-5 TGTGCCAGCAGACCTAGACATTTGAACACTGAAGCTTTCTTT CASRPRHLNTEAFF
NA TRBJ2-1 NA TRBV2 TGTGCCAGCAACGGAGGGAGCTCCTACAATGAGCAGTTCTTC CASNGGSSYNEQFF
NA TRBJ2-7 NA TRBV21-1 TGTGCCAGCAGGGGGACAGGGGGCCCGTACGAGCAGTACTTC CASRGTGGPYEQYF
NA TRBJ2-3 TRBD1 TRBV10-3 TGTGCCATCAGCCCCGGACAGGCCACAGATACGCAGTATTTT CAISPGQATDTQYF
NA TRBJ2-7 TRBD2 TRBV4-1 TGCGCCAGCAGCCAAGATCTGATGACTAGCGGGAGCCACGAGCAGTACTTC CASSQDLMTSGSHEQYF
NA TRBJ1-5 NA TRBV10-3 TGTGCCACCATGGCCCATGGGCGGGCCAATCAGCCCCAGCATTTT CATMAHGRANQPQHF
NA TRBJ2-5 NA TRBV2 TGTGCCAGCACGACTGAAGAGACCCAGTACTTC CASTTEETQYF
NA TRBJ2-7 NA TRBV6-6 TGTGCCAGCACCCAAGGACAGACCTACGAGCAGTACTTC CASTQGQTYEQYF
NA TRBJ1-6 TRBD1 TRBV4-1 TGCGCCAGCAGCCAAGTCGGCGGACAGGGGAATTCACCCCTCCACTTT CASSQVGGQGNSPLHF
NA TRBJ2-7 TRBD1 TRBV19 TGTGCCAGTAGTTCGGACAGGGCCGAGCAGTACTTC CASSSDRAEQYF
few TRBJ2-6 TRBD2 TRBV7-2 TGTGCCAGCAGCCACCGACTAGCGGGGGGGTCCGGGGCCAACGTCCTGACTTTC CASSHRLAGGSGANVLTF
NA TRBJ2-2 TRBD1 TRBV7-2 TGTGCCAGCAGCTTCGGACAGGGGGCGGACACCGGGGAGCTGTTTTTT CASSFGQGADTGELFF
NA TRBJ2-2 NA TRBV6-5 TGTGCCAGCAGTCCTATAGCGGTAAATGCCGGGGAGCTGTTTTTT CASSPIAVNAGELFF
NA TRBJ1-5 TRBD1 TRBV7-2 TGTGCCAGCAGCTCAACCGGGGACAGATATCAGCCCCAGCATTTT CASSSTGDRYQPQHF
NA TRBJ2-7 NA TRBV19 TGTGCCAGTAGCCCTATAGAGGGGACCTACGAGCAGTACTTC CASSPIEGTYEQYF
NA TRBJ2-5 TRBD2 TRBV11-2 TGTGCCAGCAGCTTAGCCCGGGGGGGAATGGGAGAGACCCAGTACTTC CASSLARGGMGETQYF
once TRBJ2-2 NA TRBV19 TGTGCCAGTAGTATAGCACAGAACACCGGGGAGCTGTTTTTT CASSIAQNTGELFF
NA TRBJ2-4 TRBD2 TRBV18 TGTGCCAGCTCCGTTCTAGCGGCAGAAAAAAACATTCAGTACTTC CASSVLAAEKNIQYF
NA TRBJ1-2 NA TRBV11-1 TGTGCCAGCAGCCTCTCGCTAGTCCATTTGGATGGCTACACCTTC CASSLSLVHLDGYTF
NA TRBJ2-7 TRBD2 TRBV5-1 TGCGCCAGCAGCGGCCTAGCGGGAAGGGAGCAGTACTTC CASSGLAGREQYF
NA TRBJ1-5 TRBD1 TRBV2 TGTGCCAGCAGTGAAACGACAGGGGGTCGTCAGCCCCAGCATTTT CASSETTGGRQPQHF
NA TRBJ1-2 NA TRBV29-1 TGCAGCGTTGAAAGGAGGGTTCTCTATGGCTACACCTTC CSVERRVLYGYTF
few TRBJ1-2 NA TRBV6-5 TGTGCCAGCAGTTACTCGGGAGGGGATGGCTACACCTTC CASSYSGGDGYTF
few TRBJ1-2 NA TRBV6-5 TGTGCCAGCAGTTACTCGCCAGACTATGGCTACACCTTC CASSYSPDYGYTF
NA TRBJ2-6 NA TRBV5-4 TGTGCCAGCAGCTTGGCCAAAGGAGCCCGAGTCCTGACTTTC CASSLAKGARVLTF
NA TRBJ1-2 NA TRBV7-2 TGTGCCAGCAGCTTAGCGGGGCAGGGCAACTATGGCTACACCTTC CASSLAGQGNYGYTF
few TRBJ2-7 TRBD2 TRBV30 TGTGCCTGGAGCCTAAACGGGGGGCTAGCGGGAGTTTATGAGCAGTACTTC CAWSLNGGLAGVYEQYF
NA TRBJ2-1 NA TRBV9 TGTGCCAGCAGCGGGAGTACCTACAATGAGCAGTTCTTC CASSGSTYNEQFF